The present T cell receptor (beta chain) was sequenced within a study of T cells in Graves' hyperthyroidism and ophthalmopathy. The germline gives CDR1 SQVTM, CDR2 ANQGSEA. Trimming left V 5 bases short and J 5 bases short, with 16 bases between. The CDR3 is 13 residues long. PBMCs came from 10 ml fresh peripheral blood. Amplified TCR beta CDR3 regions derived from RNA transcripts. The HTBI primer set was used in a first-round RT-PCR of the TCR CDR3. TCRdb re-called the multiplex PCR reads with MiXCR, one entry per CDR3 protein. The sample holds about 610,000 distinct CDR3 sequences, 15% to 20% seen once. This clonotype was found many times.

V usage is TRBV29-1 and J usage is TRBJ2-7; weak D call: TRBD1 (5 bases). The sequenced sample consisted of blood. The receptor was isolated from a woman aged 40 to 50 with Graves' ophthalmopathy. The CDR3, as DNA: TGCAGCGTTTTACTCGGAACAGGCCACGAGCAGTACTTC. Residues: CSVLLGTGHEQYF.